This paragraph reports one T cell receptor beta chain. The junction does not match germline at one end; this may be a read error. The sample belongs to a study of shared clonotypes between healthy human individuals. From germline, CDR1 is SSHAT and CDR2 FNYEAQ (reference sequence). The CDR3 extends over 13 amino acids. Sequencing was performed with immunoSEQ multiplex PCR; in TCRdb, only in-frame clones are kept and a portion is missing. The sample lists more than 2 million clones; about 95% were seen once. The sample consisted of naive CD4+ T cells sorted from blood. Indicated subset: CD45RA+ positively selected. The sequence was collected from a man between 18 and 35 years old in good health. The chain combines TRBV7-7 with TRBJ2-3, with TRBD2 as a possible D gene (6 bases). The CDR3 DNA reads as TGTGCTAGCAGCTTAGTACTAGCACATACGCAGTATTTT. The encoded protein is CASSLVLAHTQYF.